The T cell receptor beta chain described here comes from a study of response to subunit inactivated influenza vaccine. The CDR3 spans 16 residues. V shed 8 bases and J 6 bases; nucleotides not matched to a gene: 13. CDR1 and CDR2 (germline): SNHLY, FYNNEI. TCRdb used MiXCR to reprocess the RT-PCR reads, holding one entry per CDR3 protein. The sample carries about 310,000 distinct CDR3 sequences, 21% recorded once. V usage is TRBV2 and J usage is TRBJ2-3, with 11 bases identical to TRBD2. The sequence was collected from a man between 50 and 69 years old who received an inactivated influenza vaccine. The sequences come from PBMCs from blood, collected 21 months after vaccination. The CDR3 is CASGAGLAVLWDTQYF. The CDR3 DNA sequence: TGTGCCAGCGGGGCGGGACTAGCGGTTCTGTGGGATACGCAGTATTTT. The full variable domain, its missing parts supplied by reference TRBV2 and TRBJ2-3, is EPEVTQTPSHQVTQMGQEVILRCVPISNHLYFYWYRQILGQKVEFLVSFYNNEISEKSEIFDDQFSVERPDGSNFTLKIRSTKLEDSAMYFCASGAGLAVLWDTQYFGPGTRLTVL.